These T cell receptor beta chains were read from a single sample in a study of read filtering for tumor transcriptome and immune sequencing. MiXCR was run by TCRdb on the reads, yielding one entry per CDR3 protein. The table has 50,000 or so distinct CDR3 sequences, roughly 12% seen once. Material: a population of CD138-negative cells sorted from bone marrow. The receptors were gathered from a donor aged 40 or over with multiple myeloma. Each CDR3 is given with its conserved first and last residue. Each record gives: V gene, D gene, clone size, J gene, CDR3 protein, CDR3 DNA. The D gene is left open where the match is weak. For some rows the clone size is stated as once, few or many, or as a class when expanded; others skip it.

v_call: TRBV5-6
d_call: TRBD1
clone_size: few
j_call: TRBJ1-1
cdr3_aa: CASSLGTGTAFF
cdr3_nt: TGTGCCAGCAGCTTGGGGACAGGGACAGCTTTCTTT

v_call: TRBV7-3
d_call: NA
clone_size: many
j_call: TRBJ1-1
cdr3_aa: CASSLRGGEAFF
cdr3_nt: TGTGCCAGCAGCTTACGGGGAGGGGAAGCTTTCTTT

v_call: TRBV7-9
d_call: TRBD1
clone_size: many
j_call: TRBJ1-1
cdr3_aa: CASSPNRQGAEAFF
cdr3_nt: TGTGCCAGCAGCCCAAATAGACAGGGGGCTGAAGCTTTCTTT

v_call: TRBV4-1
d_call: NA
clone_size: many
j_call: TRBJ2-7
cdr3_aa: CASSQQGGTSSYEQYF
cdr3_nt: TGCGCCAGCAGCCAGCAGGGGGGAACAAGCTCCTACGAGCAGTACTTC

v_call: TRBV27
d_call: NA
clone_size: many
j_call: TRBJ2-7
cdr3_aa: CASSLYSYEQYF
cdr3_nt: TGTGCCAGCAGTTTATATTCCTACGAGCAGTACTTC

v_call: TRBV11-2
d_call: NA
clone_size: many
j_call: TRBJ1-1
cdr3_aa: CASSPRRNTEAFF
cdr3_nt: TGTGCCAGCAGTCCCAGACGGAACACTGAAGCTTTCTTT

v_call: TRBV6-6
d_call: TRBD2
clone_size: few
j_call: TRBJ2-1
cdr3_aa: CASSYLAGAWNEQFF
cdr3_nt: TGTGCCAGCAGTTACCTAGCGGGGGCGTGGAATGAGCAGTTCTTC

v_call: TRBV3-1
d_call: NA
clone_size: NA
j_call: TRBJ1-5
cdr3_aa: CASSNQGSNQPQHF
cdr3_nt: TGTGCCAGCAGCAACCAGGGGAGCAATCAGCCCCAGCATTTT

v_call: TRBV5-1
d_call: TRBD1
clone_size: many
j_call: TRBJ2-3
cdr3_aa: CASSFRGGVRTDTQYF
cdr3_nt: TGCGCCAGCAGCTTTCGAGGGGGCGTACGGACAGATACGCAGTATTTT

v_call: TRBV5-1
d_call: NA
clone_size: NA
j_call: TRBJ1-1
cdr3_aa: CASSLTRNTEASF
cdr3_nt: TGCGCCAGCAGTTTGACCAGAAACACTGAAGCTTCCTTT

v_call: TRBV7-6
d_call: TRBD2
clone_size: many
j_call: TRBJ2-7
cdr3_aa: CASSGLAGEQYF
cdr3_nt: TGTGCCAGCAGCGGACTAGCGGGGGAGCAGTACTTC

v_call: TRBV20-1
d_call: TRBD1
clone_size: NA
j_call: TRBJ1-1
cdr3_aa: CSARDRTGLVFF
cdr3_nt: TGCAGTGCTAGAGATCGGACAGGGCTGGTTTTCTTT

v_call: TRBV20-1
d_call: NA
clone_size: few
j_call: TRBJ1-5
cdr3_aa: CSARAASTNQPQHF
cdr3_nt: TGCAGTGCTAGAGCCGCCAGTACCAATCAGCCCCAGCATTTT

v_call: TRBV5-5
d_call: NA
clone_size: many
j_call: TRBJ2-2
cdr3_aa: CASSWAGAGELFF
cdr3_nt: TGTGCCAGCAGCTGGGCAGGGGCCGGGGAGCTGTTTTTT

v_call: TRBV27
d_call: NA
clone_size: NA
j_call: TRBJ1-3
cdr3_aa: CASSLSPTGADAIYF
cdr3_nt: TGTGCCAGCAGTTTATCTCCGACAGGAGCGGACGCCATATATTTT

v_call: TRBV5-1
d_call: NA
clone_size: many
j_call: TRBJ2-2
cdr3_aa: CASFPVRPNTGELFF
cdr3_nt: TGCGCCAGCTTCCCGGTCAGGCCGAACACCGGGGAGCTGTTTTTT

v_call: TRBV20-1
d_call: TRBD1
clone_size: NA
j_call: TRBJ2-1
cdr3_aa: CSASTGGYYNEQSF
cdr3_nt: TGCAGTGCTTCGACAGGGGGGTACTACAATGAGCAGTCCTTC

v_call: TRBV23-1
d_call: NA
clone_size: many
j_call: TRBJ1-2
cdr3_aa: CASRVGVGVGYTF
cdr3_nt: TGCGCCAGCAGAGTCGGGGTCGGGGTCGGCTACACCTTC

v_call: TRBV2
d_call: TRBD1
clone_size: many
j_call: TRBJ1-5
cdr3_aa: CASGQDRPQHF
cdr3_nt: TGTGCCAGCGGACAGGATAGGCCCCAGCATTTT

v_call: TRBV7-6
d_call: TRBD2
clone_size: many
j_call: TRBJ2-7
cdr3_aa: CASSSLAGDTYEQYF
cdr3_nt: TGTGCCAGCAGCAGTCTAGCGGGGGATACCTACGAGCAGTACTTC

v_call: TRBV28
d_call: TRBD2
clone_size: few
j_call: TRBJ2-3
cdr3_aa: CATHVGLAGGPGTDTQYF
cdr3_nt: TGTGCCACTCATGTGGGACTAGCGGGGGGGCCGGGCACAGATACGCAGTATTTT

v_call: TRBV7-2
d_call: NA
clone_size: many
j_call: TRBJ2-5
cdr3_aa: CASSLAIMETQYF
cdr3_nt: TGTGCCAGCAGCTTAGCAATCATGGAGACCCAGTACTTC

v_call: TRBV19
d_call: TRBD1
clone_size: many
j_call: TRBJ2-7
cdr3_aa: CASSIGDRVAGEQYF
cdr3_nt: TGTGCCAGTAGTATTGGGGACAGGGTCGCCGGCGAGCAGTACTTC

v_call: TRBV28
d_call: TRBD1
clone_size: many
j_call: TRBJ2-5
cdr3_aa: CASSFGQGAETQYF
cdr3_nt: TGTGCCAGCAGTTTCGGTCAGGGGGCAGAGACCCAGTACTTC

v_call: TRBV7-2
d_call: NA
clone_size: NA
j_call: TRBJ2-5
cdr3_aa: CASSSVFQETQYF
cdr3_nt: TGTGCCAGCAGCTCCGTTTTTCAAGAGACCCAGTACTTC

v_call: TRBV11-2
d_call: NA
clone_size: many
j_call: TRBJ1-3
cdr3_aa: CASSPAGTASGNTIYF
cdr3_nt: TGTGCCAGCAGCCCAGCCGGGACGGCCTCTGGAAACACCATATATTTT

v_call: TRBV15
d_call: TRBD2
clone_size: many
j_call: TRBJ2-3
cdr3_aa: CATSKQRGGRDTQYF
cdr3_nt: TGTGCCACCAGCAAGCAGCGGGGGGGCAGGGATACGCAGTATTTT

v_call: TRBV19
d_call: NA
clone_size: many
j_call: TRBJ2-1
cdr3_aa: CASAGTRDRNEQFF
cdr3_nt: TGTGCCAGTGCCGGGACGCGGGATCGGAATGAGCAGTTCTTC

v_call: TRBV12-3/TRBV12-4
d_call: TRBD1
clone_size: NA
j_call: TRBJ1-5
cdr3_aa: CASSLIGQGEVQPQHF
cdr3_nt: TGTGCCAGCAGCCTTATCGGACAGGGGGAGGTTCAGCCCCAGCATTTT

v_call: TRBV9
d_call: TRBD2
clone_size: many
j_call: TRBJ2-1
cdr3_aa: CASSDELAGDNEQFF
cdr3_nt: TGTGCCAGCAGCGACGAACTAGCGGGAGACAATGAGCAGTTCTTC

v_call: TRBV7-2
d_call: NA
clone_size: many
j_call: TRBJ2-5
cdr3_aa: CASSLDWLGGLQETQYF
cdr3_nt: TGTGCCAGCAGCTTAGATTGGCTAGGTGGGCTCCAAGAGACCCAGTACTTC

v_call: TRBV28
d_call: NA
clone_size: many
j_call: TRBJ2-1
cdr3_aa: CASSPGAGGATNNEQFF
cdr3_nt: TGTGCCAGCTCCCCGGGGGCGGGCGGGGCTACAAACAATGAGCAGTTCTTC

v_call: TRBV20-1
d_call: NA
clone_size: many
j_call: TRBJ1-5
cdr3_aa: CSARSSPDSPNQPQHF
cdr3_nt: TGCAGTGCTAGAAGTTCGCCTGACAGCCCGAATCAGCCCCAGCATTTT

v_call: TRBV20-1
d_call: NA
clone_size: many
j_call: TRBJ2-7
cdr3_aa: CSASGVYEQYF
cdr3_nt: TGCAGTGCTAGCGGGGTATACGAGCAGTACTTC

v_call: TRBV19
d_call: NA
clone_size: NA
j_call: TRBJ2-5
cdr3_aa: CASSILGHQETQYF
cdr3_nt: TGTGCCAGTAGTATTCTCGGACACCAAGAGACCCAGTACTTC

v_call: TRBV6-1
d_call: TRBD1
clone_size: many
j_call: TRBJ1-1
cdr3_aa: CASSTRTGNTEAFF
cdr3_nt: TGTGCCAGCAGTACCCGGACAGGGAACACTGAAGCTTTCTTT

v_call: TRBV6-2/TRBV6-3
d_call: NA
clone_size: many
j_call: TRBJ1-5
cdr3_aa: CASGTTAQPQHF
cdr3_nt: TGTGCCAGCGGGACGACGGCTCAGCCCCAGCATTTT

v_call: TRBV29-1
d_call: TRBD2
clone_size: many
j_call: TRBJ2-3
cdr3_aa: CSVPSGGAADTQYF
cdr3_nt: TGCAGCGTCCCTAGCGGGGGGGCAGCAGATACGCAGTATTTT

v_call: TRBV18
d_call: NA
clone_size: NA
j_call: TRBJ1-3
cdr3_aa: CASSPPSGLGNTIYF
cdr3_nt: TGTGCCAGCTCACCACCTTCAGGGCTGGGAAACACCATATATTTT

v_call: TRBV20-1
d_call: NA
clone_size: many
j_call: TRBJ1-5
cdr3_aa: CSAARQNNQPQHF
cdr3_nt: TGCAGTGCTGCCCGACAGAACAATCAGCCCCAGCATTTT

v_call: TRBV7-6
d_call: NA
clone_size: many
j_call: TRBJ1-4
cdr3_aa: CASSPGATNEKLFF
cdr3_nt: TGTGCCAGCAGCCCAGGGGCAACTAATGAAAAACTGTTTTTT

v_call: TRBV7-9
d_call: NA
clone_size: many
j_call: TRBJ1-1
cdr3_aa: CASSLVGGRVVPEAFF
cdr3_nt: TGTGCCAGCAGCTTAGTTGGGGGCAGGGTGGTCCCTGAAGCTTTCTTT

v_call: TRBV11-2
d_call: NA
clone_size: many
j_call: TRBJ2-5
cdr3_aa: CASSPRGTSQETQYF
cdr3_nt: TGTGCCAGCAGCCCTAGGGGGACATCTCAAGAGACCCAGTACTTC

v_call: TRBV7-3
d_call: TRBD2
clone_size: NA
j_call: TRBJ2-2
cdr3_aa: CASRSGLAGTGELFF
cdr3_nt: TGTGCCAGCAGATCGGGACTAGCGGGAACCGGGGAGCTGTTTTTT

v_call: TRBV10-3
d_call: NA
clone_size: NA
j_call: TRBJ2-3
cdr3_aa: CAISARVSDTQYF
cdr3_nt: TGTGCCATCAGTGCCAGGGTGTCGGATACGCAGTATTTT

v_call: TRBV19
d_call: TRBD2
clone_size: many
j_call: TRBJ2-3
cdr3_aa: CASSFTRGSTDTQYF
cdr3_nt: TGTGCCAGTAGTTTCACGCGGGGGAGCACAGATACGCAGTATTTT

v_call: TRBV20-1
d_call: NA
clone_size: many
j_call: TRBJ1-4
cdr3_aa: CSARRGQATNEKLFF
cdr3_nt: TGCAGTGCTAGACGGGGACAAGCAACTAATGAAAAACTGTTTTTT

v_call: TRBV7-9
d_call: NA
clone_size: many
j_call: TRBJ2-7
cdr3_aa: CASSPPGAHVQQYF
cdr3_nt: TGTGCCAGCAGCCCGCCGGGAGCCCACGTGCAGCAGTACTTC

v_call: TRBV20-1
d_call: TRBD1
clone_size: many
j_call: TRBJ2-7
cdr3_aa: CSASGTGGWEQYF
cdr3_nt: TGCAGTGCTTCCGGGACAGGGGGTTGGGAGCAGTACTTC

v_call: TRBV20-1
d_call: NA
clone_size: many
j_call: TRBJ2-3
cdr3_aa: CSAPAPAKADTQYF
cdr3_nt: TGCAGTGCCCCAGCCCCTGCGAAGGCAGATACGCAGTATTTT

v_call: TRBV11-1
d_call: TRBD1
clone_size: many
j_call: TRBJ2-4
cdr3_aa: CASSARTGSENIQYF
cdr3_nt: TGTGCCAGCAGCGCTCGGACAGGGTCTGAAAACATTCAGTACTTC

v_call: TRBV19
d_call: NA
clone_size: many
j_call: TRBJ2-2
cdr3_aa: CASSADREAGELFF
cdr3_nt: TGTGCCAGTAGTGCAGACAGGGAGGCCGGGGAGCTGTTTTTT

v_call: TRBV29-1
d_call: TRBD1
clone_size: many
j_call: TRBJ1-6
cdr3_aa: CSVGQGAESPLHF
cdr3_nt: TGCAGCGTTGGACAGGGAGCCGAATCACCCCTCCACTTT

v_call: TRBV2
d_call: NA
clone_size: many
j_call: TRBJ2-3
cdr3_aa: CASSVRHTDTQYF
cdr3_nt: TGTGCCAGCAGTGTTCGGCATACAGATACGCAGTATTTT

v_call: TRBV6-5
d_call: TRBD1
clone_size: few
j_call: TRBJ2-5
cdr3_aa: CASSYSGGVETQYF
cdr3_nt: TGTGCCAGCAGTTACTCAGGGGGCGTAGAGACCCAGTACTTC

v_call: TRBV15
d_call: NA
clone_size: few
j_call: TRBJ2-2
cdr3_aa: CATSPQVGDTGELFF
cdr3_nt: TGTGCCACCAGCCCCCAGGTGGGGGACACCGGGGAGCTGTTTTTT

v_call: TRBV20-1
d_call: NA
clone_size: many
j_call: TRBJ1-5
cdr3_aa: CSAPQGIGQPQHF
cdr3_nt: TGCAGTGCCCCGCAGGGGATAGGGCAGCCCCAGCATTTT